This T cell receptor (beta chain) was profiled in a study of Graves' ophthalmopathy and Graves' hyperthyroidism. General study findings and limits: Prediction of ophthalmopathy progression reached about 71% sensitivity and approximately 74% specificity.

If patients had other autoimmune diseases, uncontrolled infections, pregnancy or lactation, they were excluded. This CDR3 spans 14 amino acids. V lost 1 base and J 5 bases, leaving 11 bases between the germline ends. CDR1 is SGHVS and CDR2 is FNYEAQ in the germline V gene. Scientists amplified the TCR beta CDR3 regions from RNA transcripts. In the first round, RT-PCR was carried out with HTBI primers, and a multiplex PCR formed the second round. MiXCR, run by TCRdb on the multiplex PCR reads, gives a single entry per CDR3 protein. The sample includes roughly 1.1 million distinct CDR3 sequences, about 36% of them seen just once. This clonotype was seen a handful of times. Its target is not known.

The rearrangement uses TRBV7-6 and TRBJ2-5; D is ambiguous. Sequencing input: peripheral blood or thyroid tissue (not recorded which). The receptor's source is an adult man with Graves' hyperthyroidism. CDR3 sequence reads: CASSLVGALETQYF. The CDR3 DNA reads TGTGCCAGCAGCTTAGTGGGCGCCCTGGAGACCCAGTACTTC.